A single sample is the source of the 23 T cell receptor beta chains below, sequenced in a study of T cell repertoires in cytomegalovirus infection. TCRdb re-derived calls from the reads in MiXCR, one entry per CDR3 protein. The sample holds 290,000 or so distinct CDR3 sequences, around 25% seen once. The source material was PBMCs. The source is a human donor in good health (CMV status not recorded). Some clones in this sample may be carry-over from other donors' samples.

This sequence joins TRBV24-1 and TRBJ2-2, with 8 bases aligning to TRBD1. The CDR3 is 16 residues long. Germline-derived CDR1 and CDR2 are KGHDR and SFDVKD. The V gene end was trimmed by 9 bases and the J gene end by 2 bases; junction bases not matched to a gene: 10. The CDR3 sequence is CATGGGQGKNTGELFF. The CDR3 DNA reads TGTGCCACCGGGGGAGGACAGGGTAAAAACACCGGGGAGCTGTTTTTT.

The chain couples TRBV7-3 to TRBJ2-7; 9 bases map to TRBD2. The CDR3 spans 15 residues. Germline lookup yields CDR1 SGHTA and CDR2 FQGTGA. The J segment lost 6 bases and the V segment lost 0 bases, leaving 6 bases of the junction unmatched. CDR3 DNA: TGTGCCAGCAGCTTAACGATAGCGGGGGCCAGCGAGCAGTACTTC. It specifies CASSLTIAGASEQYF.

This clonotype has just a few counts. The CDR3 sequence: CASSSGIGGWDTQYF. The CDR3 DNA sequence: TGTGCCAGCAGTTCCGGGATTGGCGGATGGGATACGCAGTATTTT. This sequence joins TRBV27 and TRBJ2-3; a weak D match, TRBD2 (5 bases). Germline-derived CDR1 and CDR2 are MNHEY and SMNVEV (reference sequence). Trimming cost V 4 bases and J 6 bases, with 17 bases left between them. CDR3 length equals 15 residues.

This chain joins TRBV11-2 and TRBJ2-3, with D tentatively TRBD2 (6 bases). CDR1 SGHAT and CDR2 FQNNGV come from the germline V gene. The ends were cut back, 2 bases at V and 2 bases at J, with 11 bases in the middle. The CDR3 is 15 residues long. The CDR3 coding sequence is TGTGCCAGCAGCTTAAAAGGGGACTCCACAGATACGCAGTATTTT. Residues: CASSLKGDSTDTQYF.

This clonotype was picked up a small number of times. The CDR3 spells CASSPQVNTEAFF. The CDR3 nucleotides read TGTGCCAGCTCACCCCAGGTTAACACTGAAGCTTTCTTT. V gene TRBV18 combines with J gene TRBJ1-1; unclear D gene. The V gene lost 3 bases and the J gene lost 2 bases, with 7 bases spanning the gap. From germline, CDR1 is KGHSH and CDR2 LQKENI. The length of the CDR3 is 13 residues.

The chain carries TRBV4-1 and TRBJ1-4, with D possibly being TRBD1 (5 bases). V lost 0 bases and J lost 10, with 12 bases in between. The CDR3 covers 14 residues. CDR1 MGHRA and CDR2 YSYEKL come from the germline V gene. CDR3 nucleotides: TGCGCCAGCAGCCAAGAGGGGGATCCGAGAAAACTGTTTTTT. This sequence encodes CASSQEGDPRKLFF.

The gene calls are TRBV7-3 and TRBJ1-2; D is unresolved. V gave up 4 bases and J gave up 4 bases, with 13 bases separating them. CDR3 length: 14 amino acids. CDR1 and CDR2 from the germline V gene are SGHTA and FQGTGA. This CDR3 is CASSSGSFTYGYTF. CDR3 in DNA: TGTGCCAGCAGCTCCGGATCGTTCACCTATGGCTACACCTTC.

This clonotype came up a few times. The chain joins TRBV5-5 to TRBJ2-5, with TRBD2 matching 7 bases. The CDR3 spans 14 residues. The V gene end was trimmed by 5 bases and the J gene end by 1 base; junction bases not matched to a gene: 5. The germline V gene encodes CDR1 SGHKS and CDR2 YYEKEE (reference sequence). For the CDR3, the DNA is TGTGCCAGCAGTTTTCTAGCGGCCCAAGAGACCCAGTACTTC. Encoded protein: CASSFLAAQETQYF.

The chain is built from TRBV5-1 and TRBJ1-1; D is undetermined. Trimming cost V 4 bases and J 1 base, with 11 bases left between them. The germline V gene has CDR1 SGHRS and CDR2 YFSETQ. The CDR3 runs 14 residues. The CDR3 bases are TGCGCCAGCAGCACCTCCCCAGGGAACACTGAAGCTTTCTTT. The encoded protein is CASSTSPGNTEAFF.

The chain combines TRBV2 with TRBJ1-5; 12 bases fit TRBD1. CDR3 size: 15 residues. Per germline, CDR1 SNHLY and CDR2 FYNNEI. V was clipped by 7 bases and J by 6 bases; unmatched bases: 7. CDR3 protein: CASKPGQGAPQPQHF. Written as DNA, the CDR3 is TGTGCCAGCAAACCGGGACAGGGGGCCCCTCAGCCCCAGCATTTT.

On this clonotype: An end of the junction differs from the germline gene, which may be a read error. The CDR3 reads CASRPSPGHPSF. CDR3 nucleotide sequence: TGTGCCAGCAGGCCTTCCCCGGGACACCCTTCCTTC. This chain uses TRBV28 with TRBJ2-7, with D maybe TRBD1 (6 bases). The CDR3 contains 12 residues. Germline CDR1 is MDHEN and CDR2 is SYDVKM.

The chain has TRBV28 and TRBJ2-1; 14 positions agree with TRBD2. Germline V CDR1 and CDR2: MDHEN, SYDVKM. The CDR3 runs to 14 residues. The J segment lost 12 bases and the V segment lost 6 bases, leaving 7 bases of the junction unmatched. The CDR3 nucleotides are TGTGCCAGCAGGTCGACTAGCGGGAGGGCCTGGCAGTTCTTC. Translation: CASRSTSGRAWQFF.

This clonotype has at least ten counts. The chain links TRBV24-1 to TRBJ2-1, with D perhaps TRBD2 (6 bases). Trimming removed 3 bases from V and 6 bases from J, with 17 bases in between. CDR1 and CDR2 (germline): KGHDR, SFDVKD. The CDR3 is 16 residues long. This chain's CDR3 is CATSDPDPGRGNEQFF. The CDR3, as DNA: TGTGCCACCAGTGATCCTGATCCCGGGCGGGGCAATGAGCAGTTCTTC.

The chain has TRBV19 and TRBJ1-2; TRBD1 might be the D (5 bases). Germline CDR1 and CDR2: LNHDA and SQIVND (reference sequence). CDR3 size: 14 residues. The V and J ends lost 6 bases and 8 bases respectively, with 19 bases between them. DNA for the CDR3: TGTGCCAGTAGGATTCCACAGGACTATTCGGGCTACACCTTC. Its translation is CASRIPQDYSGYTF. Based on the CDR3 plus reference TRBV19 and TRBJ1-2, the full variable domain is DGGITQSPKYLFRKEGQNVTLSCEQNLNHDAMYWYRQDPGQGLRLIYYSQIVNDFQKGDIAEGYSVSREKKESFPLTVTSAQKNPTAFYLCASRIPQDYSGYTFGSGTRLTVV.

CDR3 coding DNA: TGTGCCAGCACCGGGACGGATCAGCCCCAGCATTTT. This codes for CASTGTDQPQHF. This chain links TRBV12-3 or TRBV12-4 with TRBJ1-5, with a tentative D call TRBD1 (5 bases). The length of the CDR3 is 12 residues. Between the trimmed V and J ends, which lost 7 bases and 5 bases, there was a span of 9 bases.

This clonotype was counted only a few times. V gene TRBV29-1 combines with J gene TRBJ2-3; D not certain. This CDR3 is built from 12 residues. Germline V gene data show CDR1 as SQVTM and CDR2 as ANQGSEA. Trimming cost V 8 bases and J 4 bases, with 13 bases left between them. As DNA, the CDR3 is TGCAGCCAATCCGGGCGGCCAGATACGCAGTATTTT. It translates to CSQSGRPDTQYF.

This clonotype has a count of ten or more. The chain joins TRBV2 to TRBJ1-6; no reliable D call. Germline CDR1 is SNHLY and CDR2 is FYNNEI. V was trimmed by 5 bases and J by 7 bases, leaving 6 bases between them. The CDR3 totals 12 residues. The CDR3 region has the DNA TGTGCCAGCAGTCGAATGAATTCACCCCTCCACTTT. This translates into CASSRMNSPLHF.

This clonotype was detected a few times. This chain links TRBV29-1 with TRBJ1-1, with D possibly TRBD1 on 6 matching bases. CDR1 is SQVTM, CDR2 ANQGSEA, per germline. This CDR3 is 12 amino acids long. V was clipped by 5 bases and J by 4 bases, with 11 bases between them. CDR3 nucleotides: TGCAGCGTTCGACAGGTCCGCACTGAAGCTTTCTTT. Its protein is CSVRQVRTEAFF.

The gene calls are TRBV14 and TRBJ1-4; TRBD1 matches at 8 bases. Trimming cost V 2 bases and J 2 bases; bases outside gene matches: 4. The CDR3 loop spans 16 amino acids. CDR1 and CDR2 (germline): SGHDN, FVKESK. CDR3 DNA: TGTGCCAGCAGCCAACGGACAGGGAGTACTAATGAAAAACTGTTTTTT. As protein: CASSQRTGSTNEKLFF.

There are many counts of this clonotype. CDR3 sequence reads: CASSLARSSGANVLTF. DNA of the CDR3: TGTGCCAGCAGCTTAGCGCGGAGCTCTGGGGCCAACGTCCTGACTTTC. This sequence joins TRBV7-9 and TRBJ2-6, with no clear D. The CDR3 runs to 16 residues. Looked up from germline, CDR1 is SEHNR and CDR2 is FQNEAQ (reference sequence). Between the trimmed V and J ends, which lost 0 bases and 0 bases, there was a span of 6 bases.

V and J are TRBV19 and TRBJ2-2; TRBD1 aligns across 11 bases. Per the germline V gene, CDR1 is LNHDA and CDR2 is SQIVND (reference sequence). This CDR3 is 17 amino acids long. The V and J ends lost 5 bases and 5 bases, in that order; junction bases with no gene match: 10. In DNA form, the CDR3 reads TGTGCCAGTAGTCCCAACCTGGGACAGGGGGTGACCGGGGAGCTGTTTTTT. It translates to CASSPNLGQGVTGELFF.

This sequence joins TRBV18 and TRBJ1-1; D unclear. CDR3 length: 14 amino acids. Trimming removed 3 bases at V and 4 bases at J, with 12 bases between. Germline V gene lookup returns CDR1 KGHSH and CDR2 LQKENI. This CDR3 reads CASSPDGGITEAFF. The CDR3 DNA is TGTGCCAGCTCACCGGACGGCGGGATCACTGAAGCTTTCTTT.

This clonotype turned up a few times. The chain has TRBV19 and TRBJ1-6; D is undetermined. Trimming pared 6 bases from V and 7 bases from J, leaving 10 bases between. The CDR3 extends over 13 amino acids. Germline V gene lookup returns CDR1 LNHDA and CDR2 SQIVND (reference sequence). The CDR3 DNA is TGTGCCAGTAGGGACGGACCGAATTCACCCCTCCACTTT. Translating it yields CASRDGPNSPLHF.